This T cell receptor beta chain was retrieved from a study of post-analysis software for immune sequencing data. Findings and caveats of the study: Five TRBV segments, TRBV5-6, TRBV5-1 and TRBV20-1 among them, were found more frequent in patients than controls.

This clonotype was observed many times. Its antigen is unknown. V was clipped by 6 bases and J by 7 bases, with 12 bases between them. The germline CDR1 and CDR2 sequences are ENHRY and SYGVKD. The CDR3 contains 13 residues. The TCR beta cDNA libraries contained unique molecular identifiers. From the PCR reads, TCRdb called clonotypes with MiXCR, one entry per CDR3 protein. The profile shows roughly 200,000 distinct CDR3 sequences, 25% to 35% of them singletons. The chain combines TRBV10-3 with TRBJ1-4, with D unclear. The TCR sequence derives from a girl aged 2-17 years with multiple sclerosis. The sample comprised blood. As DNA, the CDR3 is TGTGCCATCAGCGCTCTCGAATCTGAAAAACTGTTTTTT. This encodes CAISALESEKLFF.